The 8 T cell receptor beta chains below were found in one sample sequenced in a study of blood T cell repertoires in COVID-19. Profiled with immunoSEQ multiplex PCR; TCRdb holds only in-frame clones, not every one. The sample includes about 240,000 clones, approximately 80% seen only once; the top ten take about 1.9%. Sample: peripheral blood. The receptors were sampled from a young man who had recovered from COVID-19.

The chain recombines TRBV25-1 with TRBJ1-1, with unresolved D. Germline CDR1 MGHDK, CDR2 SYGVNS. Trimming removed 11 bases at V and 1 base at J, with 14 bases between. The CDR3 sequence is 13 residues long. For the CDR3, the DNA is TGTGCCTCGAGAAGGGAGAGGAACACTGAAGCTTTCTTT. Its translation is CASRRERNTEAFF.

Concerning this clone itself: Other nucleotide sequences in the sample specify the same CDR3. The rearrangement links TRBV6-5 to TRBJ1-1; D is unresolved. The CDR3 contains 14 residues. The V end was cut by 3 bases, the J end by 1 base, with 9 bases between. Germline CDR1 and CDR2: MNHEY and SVGAGI. The CDR3 sequence: CASSYGGANTEAFF. CDR3 nucleotides: TGTGCCAGCAGTTATGGCGGAGCGAACACTGAAGCTTTCTTT.

This clone was seen only once. This chain links TRBV11-2 with TRBJ1-6; TRBD1 agrees at 7 bases. Germline V lookup: CDR1 SGHAT, CDR2 FQNNGV. The CDR3 runs to 14 residues. Unmatched junction bases numbered 7, after V lost 5 bases and J lost 9 bases. The CDR3 DNA follows: TGTGCCAGCAGCCCAACGACAGGGAGTTCACCCCTCCACTTT. It specifies CASSPTTGSSPLHF. Looking up the rest from reference TRBV11-2 and TRBJ1-6 gives the full variable domain: EAGVAQSPRYKIIEKRQSVAFWCNPISGHATLYWYQQILGQGPKLLIQFQNNGVVDDSQLPKDRFSAERLKGVDSTLKIQPAKLEDSAVYLCASSPTTGSSPLHFGNGTRLTVT.

The rearrangement joins TRBV9 to TRBJ1-1; D call uncertain. Trimming cost V 4 bases and J 4 bases, with 14 bases left between them. CDR1 is SGDLS, CDR2 YYNGEE, per germline. This CDR3 is built from 14 residues. This CDR3 reads CASSTVGVGTEAFF. The CDR3 bases are TGTGCCAGCAGCACAGTCGGGGTAGGCACTGAAGCTTTCTTT.

This chain links TRBV6-5 with TRBJ2-7; 8 bases agree with TRBD1. The ends lost 7 bases at V and 2 bases at J; junction bases unmatched: 7. This CDR3 contains 14 residues. CDR1 MNHEY and CDR2 SVGAGI come from the germline V gene. CDR3 region: CASTTDRAPYEQYV. As DNA, the CDR3 is TGTGCCAGCACAACGGACAGGGCCCCCTACGAGCAGTACGTC.

The chain employs TRBV30 and TRBJ1-5; the D is unclear. The germline V gene encodes CDR1 GTSNPN and CDR2 SVGIG (reference sequence). Trimming left V 0 bases short and J 6 bases short, with 9 bases between. The CDR3 has 13 residues. CDR3 in amino acids: CAWSVFRGQPQHF. The CDR3 region has the DNA TGTGCCTGGAGTGTATTCCGGGGTCAGCCCCAGCATTTT.

The CDR3 is CASTSDRGPGNTIYF. In DNA form, the CDR3 reads TGTGCCAGCACCTCCGACAGGGGACCTGGAAACACCATATATTTT. The chain joins TRBV4-2 to TRBJ1-3; 8 positions match TRBD1. V lost 7 bases, J lost 2 bases, and 7 bases stayed unmatched. The CDR3 sequence is 15 residues long. Looked up from germline, CDR1 is LGHNA and CDR2 is YNFKEQ.

The CDR3 sequence: CASSLTRGEGNTIYF. The CDR3 DNA is TGTGCCAGCAGCTTAACTCGGGGGGAAGGAAACACCATATATTTT. This chain links TRBV7-6 with TRBJ1-3; possible D gene TRBD1, 5 bases. Per germline, CDR1 SGHVS and CDR2 FNYEAQ. This CDR3 region has 15 residues. Deletions cut 2 bases from V and 4 bases from J, with 12 bases between.